These T cell receptor beta chains were read from a single sample in a study of blood T cell repertoires in COVID-19. This table comes from immunoSEQ multiplex PCR, and its TCRdb copy is limited to in-frame clones, with some not included. This sample carries fewer than 80,000 clones, approximately 79% of them seen once, and the ten largest clones take 5% to 6%. Sequences were obtained from peripheral blood. The source of these receptors is an elderly woman with active or convalescent COVID-19. CDR3s include the opening cysteine and the closing phenylalanine or tryptophan. The D gene is left open where the match is weak. Some rows mark clone size as missing; the rest say once, few, many or name a class of expanded clone.

abundance	d_gene	v_gene	j_gene	CDR3nt	CDR3aa
-	TRBD2	TRBV29-1	TRBJ2-3	TGCAGCGTTGAAGGGGTCTTAGGAGCGGGGAGCACAGATACGCAGTATTTT	CSVEGVLGAGSTDTQYF
-	-	TRBV7-3	TRBJ1-1	TGTGCCAGCAGTTTAACCCCCAGCGGGGAGACTGAAGCTTTCTTT	CASSLTPSGETEAFF
-	TRBD2	TRBV5-6	TRBJ2-7	TGTGCCAGCAGCTTCCTTGCTAGCGGTTTCGGGCAGTACTTC	CASSFLASGFGQYF
-	-	TRBV7-2	TRBJ2-3	TGTGCCAGCAGCTTTAACGCGAGGCGGGCCGGGACAGATACGCAGTATTTT	CASSFNARRAGTDTQYF
once	TRBD1	TRBV4-1	TRBJ2-2	TGCGCCAGCAGCCAAGGGACAGGTTACACCGGGGAGCTGTTTTTT	CASSQGTGYTGELFF
-	-	TRBV7-8	TRBJ2-6	TGTGCCAGCAGCTTAGTAGGTCTGGACTTCTCTGGGGCCAACGTCCTGACTTTC	CASSLVGLDFSGANVLTF
-	-	TRBV6-2/TRBV6-3	TRBJ1-5	TGTGCCAGCAGTTATTCCGATCAGCCCCAGCATTTT	CASSYSDQPQHF
-	-	TRBV24-1	TRBJ1-2	TGTGCCACCAGTGAAAACAGGGACGGCTACACCTTC	CATSENRDGYTF
-	TRBD1	TRBV4-1	TRBJ1-2	TGCGCCAGCACCATTTCCACAGGGGTCTTTGGCTACACCTTC	CASTISTGVFGYTF
-	TRBD1	TRBV5-1	TRBJ1-2	TGCGCCAGCAGCGGGGGGACAGGGGGTAGCTATGGCTACACCTTC	CASSGGTGGSYGYTF
few	TRBD1	TRBV5-1	TRBJ2-2	TGCGCCAGCAGCCCCGGGACAGACACCGGGGAGCTGTTTTTT	CASSPGTDTGELFF
few	TRBD2	TRBV9	TRBJ2-2	TGTGCCAGCAGCGCGGGACTAGCGGGGGGGAACACCGGGGAGCTGTTTTTT	CASSAGLAGGNTGELFF
-	-	TRBV4-3	TRBJ2-5	TGCGCCAGCAGCCAAGATGGACAGAACCAAGAGACCCAGTACTTC	CASSQDGQNQETQYF
-	TRBD1	TRBV5-5	TRBJ2-7	TGTGCCAGCAGCTCCAGAGGGGGCGCATTTTACGAGCAGTACTTC	CASSSRGGAFYEQYF
-	TRBD1	TRBV19	TRBJ1-2	TGTGCCAGTAGTATAGATAAATCAGGGGGCAGAAGCTATGGCTACACCTTC	CASSIDKSGGRSYGYTF
-	-	TRBV24-1	TRBJ1-1	TGTGCCACCAGTGACGCCGACAGAGAAGCTTTCTTT	CATSDADREAFF
-	-	TRBV7-9	TRBJ2-1	TGTGCCAGCAGCCCCGGGGACTTCTCCAACTCCTACAATGAGCAGTTCTTC	CASSPGDFSNSYNEQFF
-	-	TRBV7-9	TRBJ2-7	TGTGCCAGCAGCTTAGGAGACCGGGCACTAGCGCAGTACTTC	CASSLGDRALAQYF
once	-	TRBV7-9	TRBJ1-3	TGTGCCAGCAGCTACAGGAGCTGGGCGACCGGAAACACCATATATTTT	CASSYRSWATGNTIYF
once	-	TRBV6-5	TRBJ2-7	TGTGCCAGCAGTTATCAGGGAACGAGCTCCTACGAGCAGTACTTC	CASSYQGTSSYEQYF
-	TRBD1	TRBV7-2	TRBJ1-1	TGTGCCAGCAGCTTAGGGGGGACAGGGCCTATGAACACTGAAGCTTTCTTT	CASSLGGTGPMNTEAFF
-	-	TRBV19	TRBJ1-5	TGTGCCAGTAGTGACCCTGGGGGGGACTTTCGGGCATTGGCCCAGCATTTT	CASSDPGGDFRALAQHF
-	-	TRBV28	TRBJ2-7	TGTGCCAGCACCCCACCTCAGGGGCCCCCCTACGAGCAGTACTTC	CASTPPQGPPYEQYF
-	TRBD2	TRBV6-4	TRBJ2-1	TGTGCCAGCAGTGACTCTCGCTTAGCGGGAGGAAGCTCCTACAATGAGCAGTTCTTC	CASSDSRLAGGSSYNEQFF
once	-	TRBV28	TRBJ2-7	TGTGCCAGCAGGACAACGGACAGAGCCTACGAGCAGTACTTC	CASRTTDRAYEQYF
-	-	TRBV28	TRBJ2-7	TGTGCCAGCAGTTTATGGGGCGTATCCTCCTACGAGCAGTACTTC	CASSLWGVSSYEQYF
-	TRBD1	TRBV9	TRBJ1-2	TGTGCCAGCAGCGTAGGGGTGGGGGACAGCTATGGCTACACCTTC	CASSVGVGDSYGYTF
-	-	TRBV2	TRBJ1-6	TGTGCCAGCAGACAGAGCTCCTATAATTCACCCCTCCACTTT	CASRQSSYNSPLHF
-	-	TRBV2	TRBJ2-3	TGTGCCAGCAGTGGAATGGCCACAGATACGCAGTATTTT	CASSGMATDTQYF
-	TRBD1	TRBV19	TRBJ1-2	TGTGCCAGTAGTCCCTCGGTGAGGGACAGGGGGCATGGCTACACCTTC	CASSPSVRDRGHGYTF
-	TRBD2	TRBV4-3	TRBJ2-7	TGCGCCAGCAGCCAAGGTTCTAGCGGAACCTACGAGCAGTACTTC	CASSQGSSGTYEQYF
many	-	TRBV6-2/TRBV6-3	TRBJ1-5	TGTGCCAGCAGTTTTTCCCGCGAGGGGCTCGGGGGTAATCAGCCCCAGCATTTT	CASSFSREGLGGNQPQHF
-	-	TRBV5-1	TRBJ2-7	TGCGCCAGCAGCCGGGACATCCTCTACGAGCAGTACTTC	CASSRDILYEQYF
-	-	TRBV4-3	TRBJ2-1	TGCGCCAGCAGCCAGCGGCGTCAGGGTGGTATATTCTTC	CASSQRRQGGIFF
-	TRBD1	TRBV19	TRBJ1-2	TGTGCCAGTAGAGACAGGGGCCGCTATGGCTACACCTTC	CASRDRGRYGYTF
-	-	TRBV29-1	TRBJ1-1	TGCAGCACGGACAGACAGAACACTGAAGCTTTCTTT	CSTDRQNTEAFF
-	TRBD2	TRBV6-5	TRBJ2-7	TGTGCCAGCAGTAAACTAGCGGGTAGCTCCTACGAGCAGTACTTC	CASSKLAGSSYEQYF
-	TRBD1	TRBV27	TRBJ2-7	TGTGCCAGCAGTTTAGGACTGACCCGGACAGGGGGCTACGGTTTGTACTACGAGCAGTACTTC	CASSLGLTRTGGYGLYYEQYF
-	TRBD2	TRBV9	TRBJ2-5	TGTGCCAGCAGCCCTGTCGGGGGGGCAGAGGGCGGGACCCAGTACTTC	CASSPVGGAEGGTQYF
-	-	TRBV18	TRBJ1-4	TGTGCCAGCTCACCGGCCAGTAATGAAAAACTGTTTTTT	CASSPASNEKLFF
-	-	TRBV6-5	TRBJ1-2	TGTGCCAGCAGTAACGGGAGGGGGTACAACTATGGCTACACCTTC	CASSNGRGYNYGYTF
many	-	TRBV29-1	TRBJ2-4	TGCAGCGTTGGGGTGGGTGGGACTCCGCCTGGCATTCAGTACTTC	CSVGVGGTPPGIQYF
-	-	TRBV4-2	TRBJ1-1	TGTGCCAGCAGCCAAGAGGGGGGGAACACTGAAGCTTTCTTT	CASSQEGGNTEAFF
-	-	TRBV5-1	TRBJ2-1	TGCGCCAGCAGCAGGGGAAATGAGCAGTTCTTC	CASSRGNEQFF
-	TRBD2	TRBV7-9	TRBJ2-3	TGTGCCAGCAGGGGAATACTAGCGCCTGCAGATACGCAGTATTTT	CASRGILAPADTQYF
-	TRBD1	TRBV19	TRBJ2-7	TGTGCCAGTAGTACTCCGGGACAGCCCTACGAGCAGTACTTC	CASSTPGQPYEQYF
-	TRBD2	TRBV6-2/TRBV6-3	TRBJ2-3	TGTGCCAGCAGTTACCCGACTTGGACTAGCGGGAGGGCCGCAGATACGCAGTATTTT	CASSYPTWTSGRAADTQYF
once	-	TRBV6-5	TRBJ1-1	TGTGCCAGCAGTTACTCGATTCAGGGGAACACTGAAGCTTTCTTT	CASSYSIQGNTEAFF
-	-	TRBV21-1	TRBJ1-6	TGTGCCAGCAGCCAAGAACCTTATGGGGGGGCCGGGGATTCACCCCTCCACTTT	CASSQEPYGGAGDSPLHF
-	-	TRBV19	TRBJ1-1	TGTGCCAGTAGTCCGCAGGGTGGGTTGAACACTGAAGCTTTCTTT	CASSPQGGLNTEAFF
-	-	TRBV6-4	TRBJ1-2	TGTGCCAGCAGTCCGCCTGGTTTGGCAAACTATGGCTACACCTTC	CASSPPGLANYGYTF
few	-	TRBV4-1	TRBJ1-1	TGCGCCAGCAGCCAAAGAGACAGATCTAACACTGAAGCTTTCTTT	CASSQRDRSNTEAFF
-	-	TRBV10-1	TRBJ2-4	TGCGCCAGCATCACAGACCAATCTTGGAACATTCAGTACTTC	CASITDQSWNIQYF
few	TRBD1	TRBV29-1	TRBJ2-7	TGCAGCGTTGTAAGGCAGGGGGTTTCCTACGAGCAGTACTTC	CSVVRQGVSYEQYF